The 14 T cell receptor beta chains reported below all come from one sample, sequenced in a study of beta chain features in type 1 diabetes. Expressed TCRB transcripts were sequenced, since all the RNA that had been isolated was reverse transcribed. TCRdb's copy holds only in-frame clones and misses some; the assay was immunoSEQ multiplex PCR. This sample has about 900,000 clones; 17% occur once, and the top ten carry 0.023%. The sample comprised naive CD4+ T cells from blood. The receptors derive from a woman aged 18-35 years in good health.

As concerns this clone: Distinct nucleotide sequences in the sample also encode this CDR3. This chain connects TRBV5-4 to TRBJ2-3; TRBD2 might be the D (6 bases). This CDR3 region has 15 residues. V was shortened by 0 bases and J by 3 bases, with 11 bases between the two germline ends. Germline V gene data show CDR1 as SGHNT and CDR2 as YYREEE (reference sequence). CDR3 region: CASSLEAGRTDTQYF. In nucleotides, the CDR3 is TGTGCCAGCAGCTTGGAGGCAGGGAGGACAGATACGCAGTATTTT.

The V call is TRBV6-6, the J call TRBJ2-7, with D hard to call. Looked up from germline, CDR1 is MNHNY and CDR2 is SVGAGI (reference sequence). The V end was cut by 2 bases, the J end by 5 bases, with 7 bases between. The CDR3 has 12 residues. The CDR3 loop is CASSYLRDEQYF. In nucleotides, the CDR3 is TGTGCCAGCAGTTACCTGAGAGACGAGCAGTACTTC.

This clone was found a few times. This chain joins TRBV29-1 and TRBJ1-4; 9 positions agree with TRBD1. CDR1 SQVTM and CDR2 ANQGSEA come from the germline V gene. The CDR3 totals 15 residues. V lost 7 bases and J lost 10; bases outside the gene matches: 16. The CDR3 sequence: CSADIGGTGPGKLFF. Written as DNA, the CDR3 is TGCAGCGCCGACATTGGAGGGACAGGGCCGGGAAAACTGTTTTTT.

This clone has just a few counts. The V gene is TRBV20-1, the J gene TRBJ1-1; 7 bases line up with TRBD1. The V gene end was trimmed by 4 bases and the J gene end by 10 bases; junction bases not matched to a gene: 6. CDR1 is DFQATT and CDR2 is SNEGSKA in the germline V gene (reference sequence). This CDR3 is built from 11 residues. CDR3 nucleotides: TGCAGTGCTACTAACAGGGGCTCAGCTTTCTTT. It is translated as CSATNRGSAFF.

The rearrangement joins TRBV5-1 to TRBJ2-7; perhaps TRBD1 as D (5 bases). The germline V gene encodes CDR1 SGHRS and CDR2 YFSETQ. V lost 2 bases to trimming and J lost 5 bases, with 14 bases between them. This CDR3 comprises 14 residues. CDR3 coding DNA: TGCGCCAGCAGCTTAGGTCCTGGGGCGGACGAGCAGTACTTC. Translation gives CASSLGPGADEQYF.

This clone was detected a few times. The V and J genes are TRBV5-4 and TRBJ2-1; 11 bases are a match to TRBD2. The CDR3 totals 15 residues. Trimming took 5 bases from V and 2 from J; bases not matched to a gene: 3. Per the germline V gene, CDR1 is SGHNT and CDR2 is YYREEE (reference sequence). The CDR3 coding sequence is TGTGCCAGCAGTCGACTAGCGGGGCCCTACAATGAGCAGTTCTTC. It translates to CASSRLAGPYNEQFF.

As concerns this clone: Distinct nucleotide sequences in the sample also encode this CDR3. In nucleotides, the CDR3 is TGTGCCAGCAGCGTACGGAGTAGCACAGATACGCAGTATTTT. It encodes CASSVRSSTDTQYF. V gene TRBV9 combines with J gene TRBJ2-3; no clear D. Looked up from germline, CDR1 is SGDLS and CDR2 is YYNGEE. Trimming pared 1 base from V and 0 bases from J, leaving 6 bases between. The CDR3 length is 14 residues.

There are a few counts of this clone. In the same sample, other DNA sequences code for this CDR3. The V and J genes are TRBV14 and TRBJ1-3, with unresolved D. This CDR3 has 11 amino acids. V was pared by 6 bases and J by 4 bases, with 4 bases between. Germline V CDR1 and CDR2: SGHDN, FVKESK. The CDR3 sequence: CASSSGNTIYF. CDR3 in DNA: TGTGCCAGCAGTTCCGGAAACACCATATATTTT.

This clone was counted only a few times. CDR3 nucleotides: TGTGCCAGTAGTAGGATGGGAGGGAAGGAAAAACTGTTTTTT. Translating it yields CASSRMGGKEKLFF. This rearrangement joins TRBV19 to TRBJ1-4; no reliable D call. Trimming shortened V by 4 bases and J by 8 bases, and 14 bases separated the two germline ends. CDR1 is LNHDA, CDR2 SQIVND, per germline (reference sequence). The CDR3 is made up of 14 amino acids.

This chain links TRBV15 with TRBJ2-1; 7 nucleotides line up with TRBD1. The CDR3 is 16 residues long. V shed 3 bases, J shed 0 bases, and the junction held 5 bases outside the gene matches. Germline V gene data show CDR1 as LNHNV and CDR2 as YYDKDF (reference sequence). In DNA, the CDR3 is TGTGCCACCAGCAGGGGACAGCCCAGCTCCTACAATGAGCAGTTCTTC. Its translation is CATSRGQPSSYNEQFF. Filled out from reference TRBV15 and TRBJ2-1, the complete variable domain reads DAMVIQNPRYQVTQFGKPVTLSCSQTLNHNVMYWYQQKSSQAPKLLFHYYDKDFNNEADTPDNFQSRRPNTSFCFLDIRSPGLGDTAMYLCATSRGQPSSYNEQFFGPGTRLTVL.

The chain uses TRBV19 and TRBJ2-2; 9 bases are shared with TRBD1. V was pared by 3 bases and J by 5 bases, with 7 bases of the junction left unmatched. The CDR3 length is 16 residues. Germline-derived CDR1 and CDR2 are LNHDA and SQIVND (reference sequence). The CDR3 nucleotides are TGTGCCAGTAGTATTAACCCGGGACAGGGTACCGGGGAGCTGTTTTTT. The encoded protein is CASSINPGQGTGELFF. Drawing the rest from reference TRBV19 and TRBJ2-2, the complete variable domain is DGGITQSPKYLFRKEGQNVTLSCEQNLNHDAMYWYRQDPGQGLRLIYYSQIVNDFQKGDIAEGYSVSREKKESFPLTVTSAQKNPTAFYLCASSINPGQGTGELFFGEGSRLTVL.

The chain links TRBV18 to TRBJ1-5, with D maybe TRBD1 (6 bases). Trimming left V 1 base short and J 4 bases short, with 11 bases between. The length of the CDR3 is 15 residues. Germline CDR1 is KGHSH and CDR2 is LQKENI. The CDR3: CASSPQGGQNQPQHF. The CDR3 DNA reads TGTGCCAGCTCACCACAGGGGGGGCAAAATCAGCCCCAGCATTTT.

Only a few counts were recorded for this clone. The chain has TRBV29-1 and TRBJ1-3; maybe TRBD1 (5 bases). Trimming left V 7 bases short and J 0 bases short, with 7 bases between. The CDR3 contains 12 residues. Germline CDR1 reads SQVTM; CDR2 reads ANQGSEA. This CDR3 is CSGQSSGNTIYF. As DNA, the CDR3 is TGCAGCGGACAGAGCTCTGGAAACACCATATATTTT.

This clone was seen a few times. The chain recombines TRBV5-6 with TRBJ1-3, with a weak D call TRBD1 (5 bases). Germline CDR1 reads SGHDT; CDR2 reads YYEEEE. The CDR3 is 16 residues long. Trimming took off 2 bases at V and 7 bases at J, with 19 bases between the two ends. CDR3 residues: CASSFRPGEFPNTIYF. DNA of the CDR3: TGTGCCAGCAGCTTCCGGCCGGGGGAATTTCCCAACACCATATATTTT.